This T cell receptor (beta chain) was profiled in a study of blood T cell repertoires in COVID-19. Study summary: Whether acute or convalescent, the COVID-19 samples came from the United States, Italy and Spain.

CDR3 length: 16 residues. V shed 6 bases and J 3 bases; nucleotides not matched to a gene: 8. CDR1 ENHRY and CDR2 SYGVKD come from the germline V gene. As processed by the authors: How many nucleated cells were present was estimated from reference gene primer amplification. Sequenced by immunoSEQ multiplex PCR; TCRdb stores in-frame clones only, minus some. That table gives V, J and clone size, and the DNA gave D and trimming. The sample includes some 240,000 clones, about four fifths of them seen just once. One Seattle source followed patients from active infection through their disease course. Specimen: peripheral blood. This sequence was found in a woman of 80 years or more with COVID-19, enrolled during active disease. The chain combines TRBV10-3 with TRBJ2-2; 9 bases fit TRBD2. The CDR3 coding sequence is TGTGCCATCAGGGGGAGCGGGAGGATGTACACCGGGGAGCTGTTTTTT. Residues: CAIRGSGRMYTGELFF.